These T cell receptor beta chains were read from a single sample in a study of cytomegalovirus exposure and HLA in healthy donors. Using immunoSEQ multiplex PCR, the repertoire was profiled, and TCRdb retains in-frame clones only, with some absent. The sample table sets out tens of thousands of clones. Sequencing input: PBMCs. These receptors all stem from a woman aged 55 to 70 in good health and CMV-seronegative. The CDR3 runs from the conserved cysteine through the conserved F or W. The D gene is left open where the match is weak.

d_call	j_call	cdr3_length	v_call	cdr3_nt	cdr3_aa
TRBD2	TRBJ2-3	17	TRBV7-2	TGTGCCAGCAGGGCAAAAGCGGGAGGGCTCATGGCAGATACGCAGTATTTT	CASRAKAGGLMADTQYF
NA	TRBJ1-5	16	TRBV7-8	TGTGCCAGCAGCTTAGCATTCGGCAGGAACAATCAGCCCCAGCATTTT	CASSLAFGRNNQPQHF
TRBD1	TRBJ2-3	16	TRBV5-4	TGTGCCAGCAGCCCCTCGCTAGGGGGCGCGGGAGATACGCAGTATTTT	CASSPSLGGAGDTQYF
NA	TRBJ2-1	15	TRBV6-5	TGTGCCAGCAGTTACGCCGGGGGGCGGGTCAATGAGCAGTTCTTC	CASSYAGGRVNEQFF
TRBD1	TRBJ1-2	13	TRBV7-9	TGTGCCAGCAGCTGGGACAGGGGCTATGGCTACACCTTC	CASSWDRGYGYTF
NA	TRBJ1-3	17	TRBV9	TGTGCCAGCAGCGTCCGGGGGGGGTTGATTTCTGGAAACACCATATATTTT	CASSVRGGLISGNTIYF
NA	TRBJ2-3	13	TRBV6-6	TGTGCCAGCAGGGCCGTCGAACCAGATACGCAGTATTTT	CASRAVEPDTQYF
NA	TRBJ1-1	12	TRBV6-1	TGTGCCAGCAGTAGGCAGGGCACTGAAGCTTTCTTT	CASSRQGTEAFF
TRBD1	TRBJ2-7	12	TRBV29-1	TGCAGCGCCGGGGACAGCCCGTACGAGCAGTACTTC	CSAGDSPYEQYF
NA	TRBJ1-5	14	TRBV5-8	TGTGCCAGCAGCTTTAGGACAGAAAGCAGGCCCCAGCATTTT	CASSFRTESRPQHF
NA	TRBJ2-7	15	TRBV13	TGTGCCAGCAGCTTAGTCGGGGGAGGCACCCACGAGCAGTACTTC	CASSLVGGGTHEQYF
TRBD1	TRBJ2-7	14	TRBV7-8	TGTGCCAGCAGCTTATGGGGACAGGCGGGGGAGCAGTACTTC	CASSLWGQAGEQYF
TRBD2	TRBJ2-3	17	TRBV29-1	TGCAGCGTTGAAGGGTTCCTAGCGGGAGGGCGGGCAGATACGCAGTATTTT	CSVEGFLAGGRADTQYF
TRBD2	TRBJ2-3	16	TRBV5-6	TGTGCCAGCAGCATGGCCGGACTAGCTAGCACAGATACGCAGTATTTT	CASSMAGLASTDTQYF
NA	TRBJ1-4	13	TRBV28	TGTGCCAGCAGTAGGACAGTTAATGAAAAACTGTTTTTT	CASSRTVNEKLFF
TRBD2	TRBJ2-7	15	TRBV7-2	TGTGCCAGCAGCGCTAGAGGTCTAGCGGGTGGCGAGCAGTACTTC	CASSARGLAGGEQYF
NA	TRBJ2-2	13	TRBV11-3	TGTGCCAGCAGCAACGGTGGCACCGGGGAGCTGTTTTTT	CASSNGGTGELFF
TRBD2	TRBJ2-7	15	TRBV7-8	TGTGCCAGCGGGGAGGGCGGGCCGAGCTCCCACGAGCAGTACTTC	CASGEGGPSSHEQYF
NA	TRBJ2-7	13	TRBV29-1	TGCAGCGTCGCGCGAACAGGTTTGGTCGAGCAGTACTTC	CSVARTGLVEQYF
TRBD2	TRBJ2-7	13	TRBV19	TGTGCCAGTACCCGCCGGGGGGGCGGCGAGCAGTACTTC	CASTRRGGGEQYF
TRBD1	TRBJ2-5	14	TRBV19	TGTGCCAGTAGCGCGACAGGGGGGGTCAAGACCCAGTACTTC	CASSATGGVKTQYF
TRBD2	TRBJ2-7	18	TRBV7-9	TGTGCCAGCAGCTTAGGGACTAGCGGGACCCCCTATGCCTACGAGCAGTACTTC	CASSLGTSGTPYAYEQYF
NA	TRBJ2-5	14	TRBV6-1	TGTGCCAGCAGGCAACCGACTGGAGGGGAGACCCAGTACTTC	CASRQPTGGETQYF
TRBD2	TRBJ2-7	13	TRBV6-5	TGTGCCAGCAGACAACCGGGGGGGCGCGAGCAGTACTTC	CASRQPGGREQYF
NA	TRBJ2-7	14	TRBV11-2	TGTGCCAGCAGCCCCGCGGAAACTTCCTACGAGCAGTACTTC	CASSPAETSYEQYF
NA	TRBJ2-1	15	TRBV5-1	TGCGCCAGCAGCTTGGCCTTCTTTGTCGGGGATGAGCAGTTCTTC	CASSLAFFVGDEQFF
NA	TRBJ2-1	14	TRBV10-3	TGTGCCATCAGTGAGTCGAGGGGGAGGGATGAGCAGTTCTTC	CAISESRGRDEQFF
NA	TRBJ2-5	13	TRBV18	TGTGCCAGCTCCCGGAGCGGACAAGAGACCCAGTACTTC	CASSRSGQETQYF
NA	TRBJ1-5	14	TRBV9	TGTGCCAGCAGCGTAGGGACAACGAATCAGCCCCAGCATTTT	CASSVGTTNQPQHF
TRBD2	TRBJ2-3	16	TRBV7-2	TGTGCCAGCAGCCCAAGACTAGCGGGAGGGTCAGATACGCAGTATTTT	CASSPRLAGGSDTQYF
TRBD2	TRBJ2-1	12	TRBV30	TGTGCCTTTAGCGGGGTCCGGGATGAGCAGTTCTTC	CAFSGVRDEQFF
TRBD1	TRBJ2-4	14	TRBV28	TGTGCCAGCAGTTCCGGACAGGGGGGAAACATTCAGTACTTC	CASSSGQGGNIQYF
NA	TRBJ2-7	14	TRBV29-1	TGCAGCGCCCAGACTAGTACCCCCTACTACGAGCAGTACTTC	CSAQTSTPYYEQYF
NA	TRBJ1-4	11	TRBV18	TGTGCCAGCTCACCCGGGGAAAAACTGTTTTTT	CASSPGEKLFF
TRBD2	TRBJ2-7	13	TRBV27	TGTGCCAGGGGGACTAGCGGGAGGAACGAGCAGTACTTC	CARGTSGRNEQYF
NA	TRBJ1-3	16	TRBV6-5	TGTGCCAGCAGTTACTCGAGGATAGGGGCCGGAAACACCATATATTTT	CASSYSRIGAGNTIYF
NA	TRBJ1-1	12	TRBV5-8	TGTGCCAGCAGCTTGTCAGGCACTGAAGCTTTCTTT	CASSLSGTEAFF
TRBD2	TRBJ2-7	16	TRBV9	TGTGCCAGCTCCCCCCCCCTCTCAGCGGGGTCCTACGAGCAGTACTTC	CASSPPLSAGSYEQYF
TRBD2	TRBJ2-3	17	TRBV19	TGTGCCAGTAGTCAGCCAAGACTAGCGGGGAGCACAGATACGCAGTATTTT	CASSQPRLAGSTDTQYF
TRBD1	TRBJ1-6	14	TRBV6-5	TGTGCCAGCAGTTCGGACAGGAGTGAATCACCCCTCCACTTT	CASSSDRSESPLHF
NA	TRBJ1-2	12	TRBV10-1	TGCGCCAGCAGGGGCGCTGTCCATGGCTACACCTTC	CASRGAVHGYTF